This TCR beta chain derives from a study of shared clonotypes between healthy human individuals. Study-wide findings and caveats: Sampling covered nothing but blood. Tissue TCR repertoires likely differ from those found in blood.

Deletions cut 0 bases from V and 0 bases from J, with 23 bases between. CDR1 and CDR2 (germline): MNHNS, SASEGT. The CDR3 spans 20 residues. Here immunoSEQ multiplex PCR was the method, and the copy in TCRdb shows in-frame clones only, minus some. The table lists about 110,000 clones, around 68% of them singletons. With respect to this clone: Its target is not known.

The V gene is TRBV6-1, the J gene TRBJ1-1; TRBD1 might be the D (6 bases). Sequencing was carried out using memory CD8+ T cells sorted from blood. As to subset: CD45RO+ cells pooled with CCR7-negative TemRA cells. The sequence derives from a young woman in good health. CDR3 in DNA: TGTGCCAGCAGTGAAGCGATTGGACAGCAAATTACTTTAATGAACACTGAAGCTTTCTTT. Amino acids: CASSEAIGQQITLMNTEAFF.